The 13 T cell receptor beta chains presented below share a single source sample, sequenced in a study of blood T cell repertoires in COVID-19. The assay was immunoSEQ multiplex PCR, and TCRdb's table has in-frame clones only and misses some. The sample yields 120,000 to 150,000 clones, around 80% seen once. Material for sequencing was peripheral blood. The receptors shown here come from a human donor in a cohort sampled during active COVID-19.

The chain links TRBV7-9 to TRBJ2-5; 10 nucleotides agree with TRBD1. CDR1 is SEHNR and CDR2 is FQNEAQ in the germline V gene (reference sequence). CDR3 length: 15 amino acids. J lost 4 bases, V lost 5 bases, and 7 bases had no gene match. CDR3 loop: CASSRGQGNGETQYF. DNA of the CDR3: TGTGCCAGCAGCAGGGGACAGGGGAACGGAGAGACCCAGTACTTC.

The V gene is TRBV15, the J gene TRBJ1-1, with a tentative D call TRBD1 (5 bases). CDR3 length equals 14 residues. Germline V gene data show CDR1 as LNHNV and CDR2 as YYDKDF (reference sequence). V was shortened by 3 bases and J by 6 bases, with 14 bases between the two germline ends. The CDR3 DNA follows: TGTGCCACCAGCAGCGGACAAGAGTCTGCTGAAGCTTTCTTT. Its translation is CATSSGQESAEAFF.

The rearrangement joins TRBV28 to TRBJ2-7; no reliable D call. Germline-derived CDR1 and CDR2 are MDHEN and SYDVKM. There are 13 residues in the CDR3. V lost 1 base and J lost 4, with 8 bases in between. As DNA, the CDR3 is TGTGCCAGCAGTTTATATTCACAGTACGAGCAGTACTTC. It translates to CASSLYSQYEQYF.

V and J are TRBV23-1 and TRBJ1-2; the match to TRBD1 covers 7 bases. TRBV23-1 is assigned to the ORF class and has an uncertain function. This CDR3 has 16 residues. With V trimmed by 3 bases and J by 6 bases, 13 bases remained unmatched. DNA for the CDR3: TGCGCCAGCAGTCAGCAGGGGGAACACCAGGTTGATGGCTACACCTTC. This encodes CASSQQGEHQVDGYTF.

The chain links TRBV5-1 to TRBJ2-4; weak D call: TRBD2 (5 bases). Per germline, CDR1 SGHRS and CDR2 YFSETQ. This CDR3 region has 15 residues. Deletions cut 5 bases from V and 3 bases from J, with 15 bases between. The CDR3 sequence: CASSRLPGDKNIQYF. Here the CDR3 DNA reads TGCGCCAGCAGTCGACTACCCGGGGACAAAAACATTCAGTACTTC.

The chain recombines TRBV2 with TRBJ2-4; no firm D call. The germline V and J ends were trimmed by 3 bases and 3 bases, with 9 bases remaining between them. The CDR3 is 14 residues long. The germline V gene encodes CDR1 SNHLY and CDR2 FYNNEI. This chain's CDR3 is CASSDRSGKNIQYF. DNA of the CDR3: TGTGCCAGCAGTGATAGGAGTGGCAAAAACATTCAGTACTTC.

The CDR3 DNA reads TGTGCCAGCAGCCGGGACAGGGTAGTGTACAATGAGCAGTTCTTC. Its protein product is CASSRDRVVYNEQFF. The genes are TRBV6-5 and TRBJ2-1; 9 nucleotides agree with TRBD1. V shed 6 bases and J 4 bases; nucleotides not matched to a gene: 7. The length of the CDR3 is 15 residues. The V gene's germline CDR1 is MNHEY and CDR2 SVGAGI.

This clone was seen a single time. This chain links TRBV5-1 with TRBJ1-3, with D perhaps TRBD1 (5 bases). The CDR3 loop spans 15 amino acids. V gave up 3 bases and J gave up 1 base, with 11 bases separating them. CDR1 and CDR2 (germline): SGHRS, YFSETQ. The CDR3 DNA is TGCGCCAGCAGCTACCAGGGAGGATCTGGAAACACCATATATTTT. As protein: CASSYQGGSGNTIYF.

The chain has TRBV19 and TRBJ1-1; D remains ambiguous. The germline gives CDR1 LNHDA, CDR2 SQIVND (reference sequence). The CDR3 sequence is 14 residues long. V lost 7 bases and J lost 1, with 13 bases in between. The CDR3 DNA is TGTGCCAGTACCCTACGGGAGGGGAACACTGAAGCTTTCTTT. This translates into CASTLREGNTEAFF.

This chain joins TRBV18 and TRBJ2-6, with 11 nucleotides matching TRBD1. Per germline, CDR1 KGHSH and CDR2 LQKENI. V was clipped by 5 bases and J by 3 bases; unmatched bases: 9. The CDR3 totals 18 residues. The CDR3 nucleotides are TGTGCCAGCTCATCATCAGGACAGGGGGCCGGTGGGGCCAACGTCCTGACTTTC. This gives the protein CASSSSGQGAGGANVLTF. Together with reference TRBV18 and TRBJ2-6, the CDR3 gives the full variable domain: NAGVMQNPRHLVRRRGQEARLRCSPMKGHSHVYWYRQLPEEGLKFMVYLQKENIIDESGMPKERFSAEFPKEGPSILRIQQVVRGDSAAYFCASSSSGQGAGGANVLTFGAGSRLTVL.

This clone showed up just once. V and J are TRBV27 and TRBJ2-1; 8 nucleotides align to TRBD1. The junction had 2 bases not matched to a gene; V was cut back by 7 bases and J by 9 bases. The CDR3 consists of 11 residues. Germline CDR1 reads MNHEY; CDR2 reads SMNVEV (reference sequence). This CDR3 reads CASNDRGEQFF. For the CDR3, the DNA is TGTGCCAGCAATGACAGGGGTGAGCAGTTCTTC.

The rearrangement joins TRBV7-9 to TRBJ1-2, with D maybe TRBD1 (5 bases). The germline V gene has CDR1 SEHNR and CDR2 FQNEAQ (reference sequence). V lost 5 bases to trimming and J lost 6 bases, with 13 bases between them. This CDR3 is built from 13 residues. The CDR3 DNA reads TGTGCCAGCAGCGACGGGACTCGGGATGGCTACACCTTC. As protein: CASSDGTRDGYTF. Full variable domain (missing parts from reference TRBV7-9 and TRBJ1-2): DTGVSQNPRHKITKRGQNVTFRCDPISEHNRLYWYRQTLGQGPEFLTYFQNEAQLEKSRLLSDRFSAERPKGSFSTLEIQRTEQGDSAMYLCASSDGTRDGYTFGSGTRLTVV.

The V gene is TRBV12-3 or TRBV12-4, the J gene TRBJ1-1; maybe TRBD1 (6 bases). The ends were cut back, 3 bases at V and 11 bases at J, with 16 bases in the middle. CDR3 length equals 13 residues. This chain's CDR3 is CASSLYPTRGAFF. In DNA form, the CDR3 reads TGTGCCAGCAGTTTGTATCCTACAAGGGGGGCTTTCTTT.